This passage covers 24 T cell receptor beta chains from one sample sequenced in a study of T cells after posttransplantation cyclophosphamide. The data were produced by immunoSEQ multiplex PCR, yet TCRdb's version contains in-frame clones alone and is incomplete. Seen here are roughly 49,000 clones, roughly 86% observed once, and the top ten hold approximately 3%. The sequencing input was PBMCs. These receptors came from a man younger than 45 with a blood cancer, CMV-positive, and with a related stem cell donor.

V and J are TRBV27 and TRBJ1-2, with D tentatively TRBD1 (5 bases). Germline V lookup: CDR1 MNHEY, CDR2 SMNVEV (reference sequence). The CDR3 is 13 amino acids. Trimming cost V 6 bases and J 6 bases, with 14 bases left between them. CDR3 sequence reads: CASSQRVGDGYTF. CDR3 DNA: TGTGCCAGCAGCCAAAGGGTAGGGGATGGCTACACCTTC.

The V gene is TRBV5-6, the J gene TRBJ2-3; 7 nucleotides align to TRBD2. Germline-derived CDR1 and CDR2 are SGHDT and YYEEEE. V was clipped by 5 bases and J by 2 bases; unmatched bases: 8. CDR3 length equals 15 residues. The CDR3 DNA reads as TGTGCCAGCAGACCCACTAGCGAAGTCACAGATACGCAGTATTTT. Protein: CASRPTSEVTDTQYF.

The chain combines TRBV30 with TRBJ1-2; D is uncertain. The CDR3 is made up of 15 amino acids. Germline values: CDR1 GTSNPN, CDR2 SVGIG (reference sequence). The V end lost 0 bases, the J end lost 2 bases, and 13 bases lay between the germline ends. CDR3 DNA sequence: TGTGCCTGGAGTGTACTGGGCGTAGGAAACTATGGCTACACCTTC. Translating it yields CAWSVLGVGNYGYTF.

The chain links TRBV4-3 to TRBJ2-3; D unresolved. The CDR3 contains 16 residues. Germline V CDR1 and CDR2: LGHNA, YSLEER. The V and J ends lost 1 base and 6 bases respectively, with 17 bases between them. The CDR3 region has the DNA TGCGCCAGCAGCCAAGTGGTCGGAGCTGGTAGGGATACGCAGTATTTT. It translates to CASSQVVGAGRDTQYF.

The CDR3 region is CASSLDRDRGEKLFF. In DNA form, the CDR3 reads TGTGCCAGCAGCTTAGACCGGGACAGGGGTGAAAAACTGTTTTTT. The chain combines TRBV7-8 with TRBJ1-4; 10 bases match TRBD1. CDR1 and CDR2 from the germline V gene are SGHVS and FQNEAQ. The CDR3 consists of 15 residues. With V trimmed by 1 base and J by 7 bases, 3 bases remained unmatched.

This clone was seen only once. This chain links TRBV30 with TRBJ2-1, with 9 positions matching TRBD2. The germline V gene encodes CDR1 GTSNPN and CDR2 SVGIG (reference sequence). This CDR3 is 15 amino acids long. V gave up 4 bases and J gave up 9 bases; unmatched junction bases: 13. CDR3 coding DNA: TGTGCCTGGATGCCGTTAGCGGGAGAATGGAGTGAGCAGTTCTTC. Residues: CAWMPLAGEWSEQFF.

The rearrangement uses TRBV15 and TRBJ1-4; 7 bases fit TRBD1. The CDR3 covers 16 residues. CDR1 is LNHNV, CDR2 YYDKDF, per germline (reference sequence). V gave up 0 bases and J gave up 8 bases; unmatched junction bases: 9. The CDR3 sequence: CATSRDNRGGREKLFF. The DNA of the CDR3 is TGTGCCACCAGCAGAGATAATAGAGGGGGCCGGGAAAAACTGTTTTTT.

The chain combines TRBV9 with TRBJ2-3, with a possible D match to TRBD2 (5 bases). V shed 2 bases and J shed 4 bases, with 5 bases lying between them. There are 12 residues in the CDR3. Germline CDR1 SGDLS, CDR2 YYNGEE. This chain's CDR3 is CASSVDSDTQYF. CDR3 DNA sequence: TGTGCCAGCAGCGTGGACTCAGATACGCAGTATTTT. Full variable domain (outside the CDR3, taken from reference TRBV9 and TRBJ2-3): DSGVTQTPKHLITATGQRVTLRCSPRSGDLSVYWYQQSLDQGLQFLIQYYNGEERAKGNILERFSAQQFPDLHSELNLSSLELGDSALYFCASSVDSDTQYFGPGTRLTVL.

The genes are TRBV4-2 and TRBJ2-7; D unclear. Germline CDR1 is LGHNA and CDR2 is YNFKEQ. The CDR3 is made up of 13 amino acids. Between the trimmed V and J ends, which lost 0 bases and 1 base, there was a span of 4 bases. CDR3 nucleotides: TGTGCCAGCAGCCAAGATCTATCCTACGAGCAGTACTTC. Protein: CASSQDLSYEQYF.

This chain uses TRBV19 with TRBJ2-3; 10 nucleotides align to TRBD2. Germline loops: CDR1 LNHDA, CDR2 SQIVND (reference sequence). The trim removed 9 bases at V and 4 bases at J, leaving 10 bases unmatched. This CDR3 contains 15 residues. Written as DNA, the CDR3 is TGTGCCAGCAGAATTAGCGGGAGGCTGGCAGATACGCAGTATTTT. Translated: CASRISGRLADTQYF. Combining the CDR3 with reference TRBV19 and TRBJ2-3 gives the whole variable domain DGGITQSPKYLFRKEGQNVTLSCEQNLNHDAMYWYRQDPGQGLRLIYYSQIVNDFQKGDIAEGYSVSREKKESFPLTVTSAQKNPTAFYLCASRISGRLADTQYFGPGTRLTVL.

This clone was counted between two and nine times. The chain is built from TRBV2 and TRBJ2-5; D is perhaps TRBD1 (5 bases). The CDR3 is 13 amino acids. V lost 4 bases, J lost 3 bases, and 9 bases lay in between. The germline V gene encodes CDR1 SNHLY and CDR2 FYNNEI. CDR3 DNA sequence: TGTGCCAGCAGTGGTGGCAGGGAAGAGACCCAGTACTTC. This gives the protein CASSGGREETQYF.

This rearrangement joins TRBV13 to TRBJ2-7; 9 bases line up with TRBD1. The CDR3 has 14 amino acids. V lost 7 bases, J lost 3 bases, and 7 bases stayed unmatched. From germline, CDR1 is PRHDT and CDR2 FYEKMQ (reference sequence). Here the CDR3 DNA reads TGTGCCAGCACCCTAAGGGACAGGGACTACGAGCAGTACTTC. Translating gives CASTLRDRDYEQYF.

The chain links TRBV19 to TRBJ1-5; possible D gene TRBD1, 5 bases. Germline-derived CDR1 and CDR2 are LNHDA and SQIVND (reference sequence). The CDR3 has 15 amino acids. V was cut by 6 bases and J by 5 bases, with 17 bases left in between. The CDR3 coding sequence is TGTGCCAGTAGGTCAGGCAGACAGTCCCATCAGCCCCAGCATTTT. Amino acid sequence: CASRSGRQSHQPQHF.

V is TRBV28 and J is TRBJ2-1; TRBD2 matches at 12 bases. Germline lookup yields CDR1 MDHEN and CDR2 SYDVKM. V lost 6 bases, J lost 6 bases, and 12 bases stayed unmatched. This CDR3 region has 17 residues. The CDR3 DNA is TGTGCCAGCAGCAGCGAACCTCTAGCGGGAGGGGGCAATGAGCAGTTCTTC. It encodes CASSSEPLAGGGNEQFF.

This rearrangement joins TRBV15 to TRBJ1-4, with D maybe TRBD1 (5 bases). The CDR3 has 14 amino acids. Germline V lookup: CDR1 LNHNV, CDR2 YYDKDF (reference sequence). V lost 3 bases to trimming and J lost 5 bases, with 10 bases between them. CDR3 DNA: TGTGCCACCAGCAGTATGTCAGGGAATGAAAAACTGTTTTTT. Translation: CATSSMSGNEKLFF.

The chain is built from TRBV19 and TRBJ2-7; the D gene is possibly TRBD1 (5 bases). Germline values: CDR1 LNHDA, CDR2 SQIVND (reference sequence). This CDR3 is built from 14 residues. V dropped 3 bases and J dropped 3 bases, with 12 bases sitting between them. The CDR3 DNA follows: TGTGCCAGTAGTATGGATAGGGGTTACTACGAGCAGTACTTC. It is translated as CASSMDRGYYEQYF.

In its sample, this clone was seen once. The genes are TRBV18 and TRBJ2-3; 9 positions agree with TRBD2. The V gene end was trimmed by 2 bases and the J gene end by 0 bases; junction bases not matched to a gene: 9. Germline V lookup: CDR1 KGHSH, CDR2 LQKENI. This CDR3 is 18 amino acids long. The CDR3 loop is CASSPAGTSRTSTDTQYF. Written as DNA, the CDR3 is TGTGCCAGCTCACCAGCTGGGACTAGCAGAACTAGCACAGATACGCAGTATTTT. Based on the CDR3 plus reference TRBV18 and TRBJ2-3, the full variable domain is NAGVMQNPRHLVRRRGQEARLRCSPMKGHSHVYWYRQLPEEGLKFMVYLQKENIIDESGMPKERFSAEFPKEGPSILRIQQVVRGDSAAYFCASSPAGTSRTSTDTQYFGPGTRLTVL.

The genes are TRBV25-1 and TRBJ1-1, with a weak D call TRBD1 (6 bases). Germline V gives CDR1 MGHDK, CDR2 SYGVNS. Trimming removed 6 bases at V and 3 bases at J, with 11 bases between. The CDR3 consists of 13 residues. CDR3 coding DNA: TGTGCCAGCAGGCTCCCAGGGGACACTGAAGCTTTCTTT. Translation gives CASRLPGDTEAFF.

The chain recombines TRBV15 with TRBJ2-3, with D possibly being TRBD1 (6 bases). Germline V lookup: CDR1 LNHNV, CDR2 YYDKDF (reference sequence). V shed 3 bases and J shed 4 bases, with 14 bases lying between them. The CDR3 runs 15 residues. Here the CDR3 DNA reads TGTGCCACCAGCAGGGGGAACAGGGATGCAGATACGCAGTATTTT. This codes for CATSRGNRDADTQYF.

V is TRBV2 and J is TRBJ2-7; 8 nucleotides align to TRBD2. The V gene's germline CDR1 is SNHLY and CDR2 FYNNEI. This CDR3 is built from 16 residues. The junction had 14 bases not matched to a gene; V was cut back by 5 bases and J by 5 bases. The CDR3 loop is CASSPSRAGGVDEQYF. CDR3 DNA: TGTGCCAGCAGTCCCTCTAGGGCGGGAGGTGTAGACGAGCAGTACTTC. Complete variable domain (other parts from reference TRBV2 and TRBJ2-7): EPEVTQTPSHQVTQMGQEVILRCVPISNHLYFYWYRQILGQKVEFLVSFYNNEISEKSEIFDDQFSVERPDGSNFTLKIRSTKLEDSAMYFCASSPSRAGGVDEQYFGPGTRLTVT.

The chain has TRBV11-2 and TRBJ2-1; possibly TRBD1 for D (6 bases). There are 14 residues in the CDR3. Germline CDR1 SGHAT, CDR2 FQNNGV. Trimming took off 1 base at V and 12 bases at J, with 16 bases between the two ends. The CDR3 here is CASSLVIKQGAQFF. The CDR3, as DNA: TGTGCCAGCAGCTTAGTAATAAAACAGGGTGCGCAGTTCTTC.

This chain joins TRBV7-2 and TRBJ2-5; 7 bases match TRBD2. The CDR3 sequence is 13 residues long. The junction had 16 bases not matched to a gene; V was cut back by 10 bases and J by 11 bases. Germline assignment: CDR1 SGHTA and CDR2 FQGNSA. CDR3 DNA: TGTGCCACAAGACCGGGACTACGATCTGTGCAGTACTTC. This sequence encodes CATRPGLRSVQYF. The entire variable domain, with the rest obtained from reference TRBV7-2 and TRBJ2-5, is as follows: GAGVSQSPSNKVTEKGKDVELRCDPISGHTALYWYRQSLGQGLEFLIYFQGNSAPDKSGLPSDRFSAERTGGSVSTLTIQRTQQEDSAVYLCATRPGLRSVQYFGPGTRLLVL.

The genes are TRBV13 and TRBJ2-5; 7 bases are shared with TRBD1. The J call is uncertain, as TRBJ2-7 better fits the DNA end. Per germline, CDR1 PRHDT and CDR2 FYEKMQ (reference sequence). The CDR3 is 14 amino acids. The CDR3 reads CASSSEGQAYEQYF. In DNA form, the CDR3 reads TGTGCCAGCAGCTCGGAAGGACAGGCCTACGAGCAGTACTTC.

This chain connects TRBV28 to TRBJ1-1; TRBD1 is a possible D gene (5 bases). CDR1 is MDHEN, CDR2 SYDVKM, per germline. V lost 8 bases, J lost 11 bases, and 15 bases lay in between. The CDR3 runs 11 residues. The CDR3 DNA reads TGTGCCAGCTATACAGGAATCGGGGCTTTCTTT. Translated, it gives CASYTGIGAFF. Looking up the rest from reference TRBV28 and TRBJ1-1 gives the full variable domain: DVKVTQSSRYLVKRTGEKVFLECVQDMDHENMFWYRQDPGLGLRLIYFSYDVKMKEKGDIPEGYSVSREKKERFSLILESASTNQTSMYLCASYTGIGAFFGQGTRLTVV.